The entry that follows covers one T cell receptor beta chain sequence. This CDR3 contains 14 residues. The germline V gene encodes CDR1 LGHNA and CDR2 YSLEER. The V gene lost 2 bases and the J gene lost 7 bases, with 14 bases spanning the gap. This sample was included in a study of CD8+ T cells in alopecia areata. After isolation, RNA underwent reverse transcription to generate cDNA as the sequencing template. The repertoire was sequenced with immunoSEQ multiplex PCR; TCRdb's copy has only in-frame clones and lacks some. The table includes roughly 150,000 clones, around 60% detected once. The input for sequencing was CD4+ T cells sorted from blood, taken at week 0. The chain couples TRBV4-3 to TRBJ1-2; perhaps TRBD1 as D (5 bases). This sequence originates from a human donor with alopecia areata. The CDR3 spells CASSQPTGLGGYTF. In nucleotides, the CDR3 is TGCGCCAGCAGCCAACCTACAGGATTAGGTGGCTACACCTTC.